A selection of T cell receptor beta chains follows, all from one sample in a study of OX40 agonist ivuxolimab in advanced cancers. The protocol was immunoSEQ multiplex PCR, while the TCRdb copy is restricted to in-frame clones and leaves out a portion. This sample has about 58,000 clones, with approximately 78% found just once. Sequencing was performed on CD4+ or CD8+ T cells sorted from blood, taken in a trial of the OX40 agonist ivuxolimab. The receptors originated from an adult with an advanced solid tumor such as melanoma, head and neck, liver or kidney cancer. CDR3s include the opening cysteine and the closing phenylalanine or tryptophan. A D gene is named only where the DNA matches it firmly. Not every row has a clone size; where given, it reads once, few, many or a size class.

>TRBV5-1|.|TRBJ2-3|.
TGCGCCAGCAGCTTGGACGGGAGTGGGAATACGCAGTATTTT
CASSLDGSGNTQYF
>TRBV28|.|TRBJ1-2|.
TGTGCCAGCAGTTTATGGCGGGGGCCTAACTATGGCTACACCTTC
CASSLWRGPNYGYTF
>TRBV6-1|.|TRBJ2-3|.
TGTGCCAGCAGTGAAGGCGTTACCACAGATACGCAGTATTTT
CASSEGVTTDTQYF
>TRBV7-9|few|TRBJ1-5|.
TGTGCCAGCAGCGGATATGGCAATCAGCCCCAGCATTTT
CASSGYGNQPQHF
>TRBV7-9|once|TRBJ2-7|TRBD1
TGTGCCAGCAGCGAAACGGGACAGGCTTCCTACGAGCAGTACTTC
CASSETGQASYEQYF
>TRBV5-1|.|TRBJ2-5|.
TGCGCCAGCAGCTTGGATTCGGGGGCCGGGGGGACCCAGTACTTC
CASSLDSGAGGTQYF
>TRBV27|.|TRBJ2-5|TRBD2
TGTGCCAGCAGTTTCGGGACTAGCGGGGTAGAGACCCAGTACTTC
CASSFGTSGVETQYF
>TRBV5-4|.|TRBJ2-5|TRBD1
TGTGCCAGCCGTAGGGGGGCAGGGGGCAACCAAGAGACCCAGTACTTC
CASRRGAGGNQETQYF
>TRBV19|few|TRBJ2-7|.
TGTGCCAGTCAGAAAGAGAACTACGAGCAGTACTTC
CASQKENYEQYF
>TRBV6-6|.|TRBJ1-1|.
TGTGCCAGCAGCCATGGGACGGTAGAAGCTTTCTTT
CASSHGTVEAFF